The source of this T cell receptor (beta chain) is a study of cytomegalovirus exposure and HLA in healthy donors. Only in-frame clones appear in the TCRdb table, and some are missing; sequencing was by immunoSEQ multiplex PCR. The table records tens of thousands of clones, about 87% of them present only once. Trimming left V 0 bases short and J 1 base short, with 7 bases between. The CDR3 covers 14 residues. CDR1 and CDR2 from the germline V gene are SGHAT and FQNNGV. This clone was counted once. The chain is built from TRBV11-2 and TRBJ2-7; perhaps TRBD1 as D (5 bases). This TCR derives from a woman aged 18-35 years in good health and CMV-seropositive. The sequencing input was PBMCs. CDR3 amino acids: CASSLEGHSYEQYF. The DNA for the CDR3 is TGTGCCAGCAGCTTAGAAGGACATTCCTACGAGCAGTACTTC.